These T cell receptor beta chains were read from a single sample in a study of cytomegalovirus exposure and HLA in healthy donors. Method: immunoSEQ multiplex PCR; TCRdb's copy keeps in-frame clones and lacks some. The data show roughly 180,000 clones, with under 90% seen just once and 4% to 6% held by the top ten. The sample was PBMCs. These receptors originate from a man aged 18 to 35 in good health and CMV-seronegative. The CDR3 runs from the conserved cysteine through the conserved F or W. D genes are given only for firm matches. Only part of the rows carry a size: once, few, many, or a class if the clone is expanded.

V	D	J	size	DNA	CDR3
TRBV29-1	TRBD1	TRBJ2-1	.	TGCAGCGTTGGATATCCGGGACAGGGGGTTGATGAGCAGTTCTTC	CSVGYPGQGVDEQFF
TRBV4-2	.	TRBJ2-7	.	TGTGCCAGCAGCCAAGATGCGGCCTACGAGCAGTACTTC	CASSQDAAYEQYF
TRBV28	.	TRBJ2-7	.	TGTGCCAGCACCGACGGGGGAGGATTCCAGAGCATCTACGAGCAGTACTTC	CASTDGGGFQSIYEQYF
TRBV6-6	TRBD2	TRBJ2-7	.	TGTGCCAGCAGTTACGAGAGCGGGAGTGTGGGCGAGCAGTACTTC	CASSYESGSVGEQYF
TRBV4-1	.	TRBJ2-1	.	TGCGCCAGCAGCTCAGAGGGCATCCGCCACAATGAGCAGTTCTTC	CASSSEGIRHNEQFF
TRBV4-3	.	TRBJ2-3	.	TGCGCCAGCAGCCAACGTACAGGTATCACAGATACGCAGTATTTT	CASSQRTGITDTQYF
TRBV7-7	.	TRBJ2-1	.	TGTGCTAGCAGCTTCTCGCCCGGACTCAATAATGAGCAGTTCTTC	CASSFSPGLNNEQFF
TRBV6-4	TRBD2	TRBJ2-3	.	TGTGCCAGCAGTGACGGACTAGTCACAGATACGCAGTATTTT	CASSDGLVTDTQYF
TRBV28	.	TRBJ1-5	.	TGTGCCAGCAGAACAGTTTATAGCAATCAGCCCCAGCATTTT	CASRTVYSNQPQHF
TRBV7-3	.	TRBJ2-6	.	TGTGCCAGCAGCTTAAGCAGGAGCTCTGGGGCCAACGTCCTGACCTTC	CASSLSRSSGANVLTF
TRBV10-3	TRBD1	TRBJ1-1	.	TGTGCCATCAGGGAACAGGGGGGCACTGAAGCTTTCTTT	CAIREQGGTEAFF
TRBV5-1	.	TRBJ2-7	.	TGCGCCAGCAGCCTGGGACTTTATTACGAGCAGTACTTC	CASSLGLYYEQYF
TRBV5-5	TRBD1	TRBJ1-6	.	TGTGCCAGCAGCTTGGGACAGGGTAGCTCACCCCTCCACTTT	CASSLGQGSSPLHF
TRBV29-1	TRBD2	TRBJ2-3	.	TGCAGCGTTGGCGGGAGTGGGTCAGATACGCAGTATTTT	CSVGGSGSDTQYF
TRBV7-8	.	TRBJ2-7	.	TGTGCCAGCACAACAGGAGAGGCCTACGAGCAGTACTTC	CASTTGEAYEQYF
TRBV25-1	.	TRBJ1-5	.	TGTGCCAGCCCCCCGGAAACGGGAAAGGGCAATCAGCCCCAGCATTTT	CASPPETGKGNQPQHF
TRBV7-9	TRBD1	TRBJ1-4	once	TGTGCCAGCAGCTCCAACCGGGACAGGGGGCGGCATGAAAAACTGTTTTTT	CASSSNRDRGRHEKLFF
TRBV28	TRBD2	TRBJ2-7	.	TGTGCCAGCAGTTTATACCCGACCCTAGCGGAGCCATACGAGCAGTACTTC	CASSLYPTLAEPYEQYF
TRBV5-1	.	TRBJ1-2	few	TGCGCCAGCAGCTTGGAAGCCCATGGCTACACCTTC	CASSLEAHGYTF
TRBV7-2	.	TRBJ2-5	.	TGTGCCAGCAGCTTAGTCCGGGGTGAGACCCAGTACTTC	CASSLVRGETQYF
TRBV19	TRBD1	TRBJ1-5	once	TGTGCCAGTAGTACGATACGGGACAGGTATCAGCCCCAGCATTTT	CASSTIRDRYQPQHF
TRBV7-2	TRBD1	TRBJ1-2	.	TGTGCCAGCAGCTTCGCTCACAGGGGAAACTACTATGGCTACACCTTC	CASSFAHRGNYYGYTF
TRBV4-1	.	TRBJ1-5	.	TGCGCCAGCAGCCAAGTGGGCAGGGGAGGCAATCAGCCCCAGCATTTT	CASSQVGRGGNQPQHF
TRBV7-9	TRBD2	TRBJ2-1	.	TGTGCCAGCAGCTTAGCGCTGGCGGGGGGCGGCAATGAGCAGTTCTTC	CASSLALAGGGNEQFF
TRBV5-1	.	TRBJ2-7	.	TGCGCCAGCAGCGGCCGGACAGAGGGACCCTACGAGCAGTACTTC	CASSGRTEGPYEQYF
TRBV7-3	.	TRBJ2-5	.	TGTGCCAGCAGCTTAATCGGTGACCAAGAGACCCAGTACTTC	CASSLIGDQETQYF
TRBV6-5	.	TRBJ2-7	few	TGTGCCAGCAGTTACGGCGGGGTAGGTTACGAGCAGTACTTC	CASSYGGVGYEQYF
TRBV11-1	TRBD1	TRBJ2-7	once	TGTGCCAGCAGCTTTGAGGGGGCGAGGGAGCAGTACTTC	CASSFEGAREQYF
TRBV28	TRBD2	TRBJ2-7	.	TGTGCCAGCAGTTTAATTCCCATGGCGGGAGGGCCATACGAGCAGTACTTC	CASSLIPMAGGPYEQYF
TRBV29-1	TRBD2	TRBJ2-1	.	TGCAGCGTTGACGGGGGGTTCTCCTACAATGAGCAGTTCTTC	CSVDGGFSYNEQFF
TRBV27	TRBD1	TRBJ2-7	.	TGTGCCAGCAGAGTTGGGGACAGGGGTTATTACGAGCAGTACTTC	CASRVGDRGYYEQYF
TRBV7-9	TRBD1	TRBJ2-7	.	TGTGCCAGCAGCCCCCCGGGACAGGATGACTACGAGCAGTACTTC	CASSPPGQDDYEQYF
TRBV2	.	TRBJ1-2	.	TGTGCCAGCAGGGATGGCAGACTGAACTATGGCTACACCTTC	CASRDGRLNYGYTF
TRBV7-2	TRBD2	TRBJ2-4	.	TGTGCCAGCAGCTACCTCCGGGAGGTCAACATTCAGTACTTC	CASSYLREVNIQYF
TRBV6-6	TRBD2	TRBJ2-7	few	TGTGCCAGCAGTGACGGGACTAGCGGCTACGAGCAGTACTTC	CASSDGTSGYEQYF
TRBV2	TRBD2	TRBJ2-1	.	TGTGCCATCCGGAAGGGAGCGGGAGCCCGAAGCTCCTACAATGAGCAGTTCTTC	CAIRKGAGARSSYNEQFF
TRBV10-3	TRBD2	TRBJ2-3	.	TGTGCCATCTCCGGGGGCGGGGGGCGGACAGATACGCAGTATTTT	CAISGGGGRTDTQYF
TRBV7-2	.	TRBJ1-4	.	TGTGCCAGCAGCCCCGGGAAGGCCGCAACTAATGAAAAACTGTTTTTT	CASSPGKAATNEKLFF
TRBV4-2	.	TRBJ2-1	.	TGTGCCAGCAGCCCCCGACAGGCGGGCTACAATGAGCAGTTCTTC	CASSPRQAGYNEQFF
TRBV9	TRBD1	TRBJ2-7	.	TGTGCCAGCAGCGTCCCGGGACAGGGATCCTACGAGCAGTACTTC	CASSVPGQGSYEQYF
TRBV19	TRBD2	TRBJ2-3	.	TGTGCCAGTAGTATAGTAGCGGGAGGCGCACTCGGCACAGATACGCAGTATTTT	CASSIVAGGALGTDTQYF
TRBV7-9	.	TRBJ2-7	.	TGTGCCAGCAGCTTCCTCTACGAGCAGTACTTC	CASSFLYEQYF
TRBV25-1	.	TRBJ2-7	.	TGTGCCAGCAGTCGGACGGCGGGCTCCTACGAGCAGTACTTC	CASSRTAGSYEQYF
TRBV6-5	TRBD2	TRBJ2-2	.	TGTGCCAGCAGTTACTCTTCGCGGGAGAGGGACGGGGAGCTGTTTTTT	CASSYSSRERDGELFF
TRBV10-3	TRBD2	TRBJ2-5	few	TGTGCCATCAGTGGATCTAGCGGGAGAGATAAAGAGACCCAGTACTTC	CAISGSSGRDKETQYF
TRBV27	.	TRBJ2-5	.	TGTGCCAGCAGTTTGAGCGCGAGAGAGACCCAGTACTTC	CASSLSARETQYF
TRBV19	.	TRBJ1-6	once	TGTGCCAGTAGTATCCGGGAGAATTCACCCCTCCACTTT	CASSIRENSPLHF
TRBV7-3	.	TRBJ2-5	.	TGTGCCAGCAGTAAAGGGAGGACCCAGTACTTC	CASSKGRTQYF
TRBV13	TRBD2	TRBJ2-3	.	TGTGCCAGCAGCTTCGGACTAGCGGGGGGTCGTGAACCGGTCTATACGCAGTATTTT	CASSFGLAGGREPVYTQYF
TRBV7-8	.	TRBJ1-1	few	TGTGCCAGCAGCCGCTTGATTCGGACAGAAGAAGCTTTCTTT	CASSRLIRTEEAFF
TRBV27	.	TRBJ2-3	.	TGTGCCAGCAGTTTGCGTAGTACAGATACGCAGTATTTT	CASSLRSTDTQYF
TRBV2	TRBD1	TRBJ2-5	.	TGTGCCAGCAGAATCGGTTTGACAGGGCAAGAGACCCAGTACTTC	CASRIGLTGQETQYF
TRBV7-9	TRBD2	TRBJ2-2	.	TGTGCCAGCAACCAAGAAACCCGGACTAGCGCGGGCACCGGGGAGCTGTTTTTT	CASNQETRTSAGTGELFF
TRBV6-5	.	TRBJ2-7	few	TGTGCCAGCAGTTACCTCCGACTGGGTTTGCCCTACGAGCAGTACTTC	CASSYLRLGLPYEQYF
TRBV6-5	.	TRBJ2-7	.	TGTGCCAGCAGACAGGGAAGTCCCTCCTACGAGCAGTACTTC	CASRQGSPSYEQYF
TRBV27	.	TRBJ1-1	.	TGTGCCAGCAGTTTATGGCGGGAGAAGAACACTGAAGCTTTCTTT	CASSLWREKNTEAFF
TRBV7-2	.	TRBJ2-2	once	TGTGCCAGCAGCCGACTTCACCTAGCTCTGAACGCCGGGGAGCTGTTTTTT	CASSRLHLALNAGELFF
TRBV14	.	TRBJ2-3	.	TGTGCCAGCAGCCAAGTCCCCACTCATACGCAGTATTTT	CASSQVPTHTQYF
TRBV18	TRBD1	TRBJ2-2	.	TGTGCCAGCTCCCTGGAGGGGACAGGAAACACCGGGGAGCTGTTTTTT	CASSLEGTGNTGELFF